This note documents a single T cell receptor beta chain sequence. There is no known antigen for this receptor. Base-call qualities are not available, and no considerably larger clone is one nucleotide away. The immunoSEQ Assay, a bias-controlled multiplex PCR, was used to amplify TCRbeta CDR3 regions from genomic DNA. The original methods were these. Nucleated cell counts per sample were estimated from amplification of reference gene primers within the assay. To quantify the absolute abundance of each unique TCRbeta CDR3 rearrangement, sequence reads were collapsed and filtered. For each sample, productive Simpson clonality was calculated as the square root of Simpson's diversity index over productive rearrangements. Drawn from immuneACCESS, this table holds only the in-frame rearrangements with V and J called that TCRdb kept. Clones are partly lost; checked studies trace under half to an unresolved V gene and leave the rest unexplained. V and J calls and clone size are as listed in that table; D and trimming were resolved from the DNA. The sample data list 50,000 or so clones, and 85% of these were observed just once. The ten largest clones capture 4.7% of the sample.

This sample is drawn from a study of blood T cell repertoires in COVID-19 (dated by TCRdb to about 2020). In the study overall: The collaborator samples originated in the United States, Italy and Spain and spanned the acute and convalescent phases of COVID-19. The prospective study material was composed of cDNA or gDNA derived from T cells, B-cell-depleted T cells, or PBMCs. The dataset comprised deeply sampled blood TCRbeta repertoires from subjects exposed to, actively infected with, or recovered from COVID-19. A freely available public database, intended as a resource for researchers studying the immune response to SARS-CoV-2, is where the repertoires were released. Samples came from the ongoing ImmuneRACE study (first 160 participants) plus 1,254 subjects from 6 global collaborators. The sample metadata nearly always contained a de-identified subject ID, COVID-19 status, age in years and sex. Where available, HLA class I and class II types were obtained from metadata supplied by the sample provider rather than from assay-based typing. Findings and caveats that apply to the study as a whole: The amount of clinical and demographic metadata varied by source and participant and was provided uncurated.

Trimming removed 4 bases from V and 0 bases from J; the gene matches leave 7 bases unexplained. Sequences SEHNR (CDR1) and FQNEAQ (CDR2) are obtained from the germline V gene (reference sequence). There are 18 amino acids in the CDR3, from cysteine to phenylalanine inclusive. Only the CDR3 region is kept as DNA, spanning 54 bases read in frame from base 1. Whole blood was collected in K2EDTA tubes by collaborating institutions according to the institutions' own protocols. For TCRbeta analysis, collaborator samples were shipped as frozen whole blood, as isolated PBMCs, or as DNA extracted from either sample type.

The specimen was peripheral blood. The V and J genes are TRBV7-9 and TRBJ2-6; 9 junctional bases match TRBD2. The TCR originated in a man aged 40-49 years with active COVID-19. The nucleotide sequence is TGTGCCAGCAGCTCCCGACTAGCGGCACGCTCTGGGGCCAACGTCCTGACTTTC. Its protein is CASSSRLAARSGANVLTF.